This T cell receptor (beta chain) was profiled in a study of blood T cell repertoires in COVID-19. The CDR3 runs to 11 residues. Trimming stripped 3 bases from V and 4 bases from J, with 3 bases between. The V gene's germline CDR1 is LGHNT and CDR2 FRNRAP. Original processing notes: Researchers report that nucleated cell counts were estimated from reference gene primer amplification. The assay was immunoSEQ multiplex PCR, and TCRdb's table has in-frame clones only and misses some. Clone size and the V and J calls come from that table; the DNA yielded D and trimming. The sample yields approximately 130,000 clones, 87% seen once.

This sequence was found in a woman aged 45-60 years with acute or convalescent COVID-19. The chain links TRBV12-5 to TRBJ2-5; D gene unclear. What was sequenced was peripheral blood. The chain's CDR3 is CASGFSETQYF. CDR3 DNA: TGTGCTAGTGGTTTCTCAGAGACCCAGTACTTC.